The sequence of this T cell receptor (beta chain) was determined in a study of OX40 agonist ivuxolimab in advanced cancers. The germline V and J ends were trimmed by 2 bases and 1 base, with 9 bases remaining between them. The CDR3 consists of 15 residues. Per the germline V gene, CDR1 is SGHRS and CDR2 is YFSETQ. The table came from immunoSEQ multiplex PCR; TCRdb's copy has only in-frame clones and leaves some out. The table includes some 100,000 clones, 70% to 85% detected once. This specimen was CD4+ or CD8+ T cells sorted from blood, taken in a trial of the OX40 agonist ivuxolimab. This sequence was found in an adult with an advanced solid tumor such as melanoma, head and neck, liver or kidney cancer. The chain joins TRBV5-1 to TRBJ2-2; the D is unclear. CDR3 DNA sequence: TGCGCCAGCAGCTTAGGGTCAGTGAACACCGGGGAGCTGTTTTTT. It encodes CASSLGSVNTGELFF. The full variable domain, in which reference TRBV5-1 and TRBJ2-2 provide the parts outside the CDR3, is KAGVTQTPRYLIKTRGQQVTLSCSPISGHRSVSWYQQTPGQGLQFLFEYFSETQRNKGNFPGRFSGRQFSNSRSEMNVSTLELGDSALYLCASSLGSVNTGELFFGEGSRLTVL.